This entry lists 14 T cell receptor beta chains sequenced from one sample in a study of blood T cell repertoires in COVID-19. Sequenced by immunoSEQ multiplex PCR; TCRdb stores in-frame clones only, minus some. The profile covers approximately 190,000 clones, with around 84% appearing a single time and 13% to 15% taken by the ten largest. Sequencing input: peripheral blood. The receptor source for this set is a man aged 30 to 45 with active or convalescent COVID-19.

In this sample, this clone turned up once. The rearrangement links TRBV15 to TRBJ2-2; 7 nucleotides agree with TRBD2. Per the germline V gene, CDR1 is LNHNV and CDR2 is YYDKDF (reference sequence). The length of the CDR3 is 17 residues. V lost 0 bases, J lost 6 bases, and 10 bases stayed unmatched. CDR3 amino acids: CATSRDRRGRASGELFF. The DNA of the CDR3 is TGTGCCACCAGCAGAGATCGCCGAGGGAGGGCCTCCGGGGAGCTGTTTTTT.

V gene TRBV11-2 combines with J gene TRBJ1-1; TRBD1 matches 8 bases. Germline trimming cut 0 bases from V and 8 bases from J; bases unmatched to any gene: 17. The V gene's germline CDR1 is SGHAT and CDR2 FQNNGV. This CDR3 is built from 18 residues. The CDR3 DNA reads TGTGCCAGCAGCTTAGAGAAGTGGCAGGGGGCGCAAGAACCCGAAGCTTTCTTT. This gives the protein CASSLEKWQGAQEPEAFF.

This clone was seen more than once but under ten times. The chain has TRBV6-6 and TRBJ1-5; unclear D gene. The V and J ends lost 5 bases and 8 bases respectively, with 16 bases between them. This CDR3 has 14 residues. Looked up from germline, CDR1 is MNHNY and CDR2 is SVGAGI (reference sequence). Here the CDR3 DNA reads TGTGCCAGCAGTCCCCAAGGCCGGGAAGAGCCCCAGCATTTT. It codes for CASSPQGREEPQHF.

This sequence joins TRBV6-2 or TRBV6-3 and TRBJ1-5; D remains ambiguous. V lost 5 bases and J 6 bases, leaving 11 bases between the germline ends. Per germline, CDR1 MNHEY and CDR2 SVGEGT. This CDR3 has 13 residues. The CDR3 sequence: CASSAAGGQPQHF. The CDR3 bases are TGTGCCAGCAGTGCCGCGGGTGGTCAGCCCCAGCATTTT.

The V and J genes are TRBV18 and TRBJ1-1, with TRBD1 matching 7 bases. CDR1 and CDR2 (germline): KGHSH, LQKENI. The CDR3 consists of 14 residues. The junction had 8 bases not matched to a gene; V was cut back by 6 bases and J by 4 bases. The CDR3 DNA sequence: TGTGCCAGCTCCCTGGACAGGCTGGGCACTGAAGCTTTCTTT. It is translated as CASSLDRLGTEAFF.

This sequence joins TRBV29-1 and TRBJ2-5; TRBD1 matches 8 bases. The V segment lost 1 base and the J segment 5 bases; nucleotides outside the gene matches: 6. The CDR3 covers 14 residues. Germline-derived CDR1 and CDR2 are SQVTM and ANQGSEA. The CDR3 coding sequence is TGCAGCGTTGAAGGACAGGGGACGTCGGAGACCCAGTACTTC. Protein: CSVEGQGTSETQYF.

The CDR3, as DNA: TGTGCCAGCAGCTTAGGCGGTGTTGAAGATACGCAGTATTTT. Its protein product is CASSLGGVEDTQYF. The chain is built from TRBV7-8 and TRBJ2-3; no definite D call. Germline V gene lookup returns CDR1 SGHVS and CDR2 FQNEAQ. Trimming took off 1 base at V and 5 bases at J, with 10 bases between the two ends. The CDR3 is 14 residues long.

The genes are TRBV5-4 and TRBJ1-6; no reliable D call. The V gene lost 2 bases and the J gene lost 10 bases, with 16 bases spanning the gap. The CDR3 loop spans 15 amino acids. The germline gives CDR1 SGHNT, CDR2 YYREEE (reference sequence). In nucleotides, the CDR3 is TGTGCCAGCAGCTTTCAACCCTTTAGCGGGTCACCCCTCCACTTT. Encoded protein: CASSFQPFSGSPLHF.

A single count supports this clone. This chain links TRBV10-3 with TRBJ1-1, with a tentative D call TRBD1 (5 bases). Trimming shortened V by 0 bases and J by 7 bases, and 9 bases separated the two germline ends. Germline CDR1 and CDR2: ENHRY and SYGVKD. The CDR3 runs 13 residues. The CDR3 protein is CAISESVQGEAFF. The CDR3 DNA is TGTGCCATCAGTGAGTCAGTTCAGGGTGAAGCTTTCTTT.

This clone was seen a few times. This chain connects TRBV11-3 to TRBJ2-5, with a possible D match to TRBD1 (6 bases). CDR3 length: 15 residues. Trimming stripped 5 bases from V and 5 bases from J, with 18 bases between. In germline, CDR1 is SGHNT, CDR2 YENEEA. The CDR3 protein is CASSPYQQGGETQYF. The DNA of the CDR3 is TGTGCCAGCAGCCCCTATCAACAGGGTGGTGAGACCCAGTACTTC. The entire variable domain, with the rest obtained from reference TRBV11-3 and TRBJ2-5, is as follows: EAGVVQSPRYKIIEKKQPVAFWCNPISGHNTLYWYLQNLGQGPELLIRYENEEAVDDSQLPKDRFSAERLKGVDSTLKIQPAELGDSAVYLCASSPYQQGGETQYFGPGTRLLVL.

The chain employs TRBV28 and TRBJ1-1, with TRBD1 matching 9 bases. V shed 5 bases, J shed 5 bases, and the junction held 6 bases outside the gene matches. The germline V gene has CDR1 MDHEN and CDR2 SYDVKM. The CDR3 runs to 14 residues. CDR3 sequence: CASSGTGPGTEAFF. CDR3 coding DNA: TGTGCCAGCAGTGGGACAGGGCCAGGGACTGAAGCTTTCTTT.

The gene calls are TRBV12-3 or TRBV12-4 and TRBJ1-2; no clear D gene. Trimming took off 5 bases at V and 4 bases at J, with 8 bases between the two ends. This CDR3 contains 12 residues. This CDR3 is CASSEAGYGYTF. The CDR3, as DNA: TGTGCCAGCAGTGAGGCGGGCTATGGCTACACCTTC.

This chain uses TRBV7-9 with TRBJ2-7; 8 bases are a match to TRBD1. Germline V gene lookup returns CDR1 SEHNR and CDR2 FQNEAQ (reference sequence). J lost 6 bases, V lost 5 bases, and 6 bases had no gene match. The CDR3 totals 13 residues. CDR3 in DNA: TGTGCCAGCAGCCCAGACAGGGGCCGCGAGCAGTACGTC. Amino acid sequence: CASSPDRGREQYV.

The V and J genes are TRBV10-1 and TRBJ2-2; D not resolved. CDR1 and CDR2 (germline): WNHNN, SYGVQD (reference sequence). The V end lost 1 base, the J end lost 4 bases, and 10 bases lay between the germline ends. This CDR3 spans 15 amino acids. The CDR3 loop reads CASSELPPGTGELFF. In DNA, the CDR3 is TGCGCCAGCAGTGAGTTACCCCCGGGCACCGGGGAGCTGTTTTTT.